This T cell receptor beta chain was recorded in a study of blood T cell repertoires in COVID-19. Turning to the study itself: Collection of acute and convalescent COVID-19 samples took place in the United States, Italy and Spain. Sample material is recorded as cDNA or gDNA derived from T cells, B-cell-depleted T cells, or PBMCs.

V was pared by 1 base and J by 7 bases, with 7 bases between. This CDR3 has 13 amino acids. CDR1 and CDR2 from the germline V gene are SGHTA and FQGTGA. Assay: immunoSEQ multiplex PCR; the TCRdb copy retains only in-frame clones and omits some. The sample holds about 74,000 clones, around nine tenths seen once. The chain recombines TRBV7-3 with TRBJ2-2; D unclear. Source material: peripheral blood. This receptor was taken from a woman older than 75 with active or convalescent COVID-19. This chain's CDR3 is CASSLIEFGELFF. CDR3 nucleotide sequence: TGTGCCAGCAGCTTAATCGAGTTCGGGGAGCTGTTTTTT.